This TCR beta chain was recovered during a study of T-cell memory formation after mild COVID-19. Across the study: For the most part, TCR clusters were specific to one donor.

Overall study findings and caveats: While clones contracting from day 15 to 85 were balanced between CD4 and CD8, later expanders leaned CD4+. Largely, contracting CD4+ clones fell within CM and EM, and contracting CD8+ clones within EMRA.

The length of the CDR3 is 11 residues. Per the germline V gene, CDR1 is MDHEN and CDR2 is SYDVKM. Trimming cost V 2 bases and J 12 bases; bases outside gene matches: 1. Constant-segment primers were used for 5'RACE, and the resulting TCR alpha and TCR beta cDNA libraries carried sample barcodes and UMIs. MiXCR, run by TCRdb on the 5' RACE reads, gives a single entry per CDR3 protein. The repertoire consists of around 530,000 distinct CDR3 sequences, with about a fifth occurring once and the leading ten covering approximately 8%. This clonotype was detected a few times. Its antigen is unidentified. Sequencing was performed on PBMCs or a T cell subset sorted from them (not recorded which). This sequence originates from an adult woman who had mild COVID-19 (a few samples of this study predate the infection). Cell type and time point are not known. V is TRBV28 and J is TRBJ2-1, with 7 bases identical to TRBD2. CDR3 nucleotides: TGTGCCAGCAGTTTAAGGGAGGGGCAGTTCTTC. It is translated as CASSLREGQFF.